The sequence of this T cell receptor beta chain was determined in a study of cytomegalovirus exposure and HLA in healthy donors. Study results and caveats: Among TCR beta chains of equal frequency, HLA-associated ones were more clonally expanded in a later analysis.

A word on this clone: As yet, its antigen is unknown.

The primer mix had 60 Vbeta and 13 Jbeta primers. Some clones are missing from TCRdb's copy, which holds only in-frame ones; the method was immunoSEQ multiplex PCR. The profile shows about 130,000 clones, about 73% of them singletons. Sequencing was performed on PBMCs. The receptor's source is a woman aged 50 to 60 in good health and CMV-seropositive.

Here the CDR3 reads CASLDRSSYNEQFF. DNA for the CDR3: TGTGCCAGTCTAGACAGGAGCTCCTACAATGAGCAGTTCTTC. V usage is TRBV19 and J usage is TRBJ2-1; tentative D call: TRBD1 (6 bases). The CDR3 runs to 14 residues. Trimming took off 8 bases at V and 0 bases at J, with 11 bases between the two ends. Germline CDR1 is LNHDA and CDR2 is SQIVND (reference sequence).